A single TCR beta chain is shown here with its context. These data belong to a study of blood T cell repertoires in COVID-19. Study summary: The study drew acute and convalescent COVID-19 samples from the United States, Italy and Spain.

CDR3 length: 13 residues. Germline V gene sequence: CDR1 MNHEY, CDR2 SVGEGT. Trimming took 3 bases from V and 6 from J, leaving 8 bases between them. Authors' analysis steps: From reference gene primer amplification, estimates of nucleated cell counts were derived. Data came from immunoSEQ multiplex PCR; TCRdb stores just in-frame clones and leaves some out. V, J and clone size reflect that table, while D and trimming were determined from the DNA. The profile covers 69,000 or so clones, with roughly 80% appearing a single time and roughly 9.7% taken by the ten largest. The origin of this receptor is a woman older than 75 with acute or convalescent COVID-19. V is TRBV6-2 or TRBV6-3 and J is TRBJ2-2, with a possible D match to TRBD2 (5 bases). The sample was peripheral blood. This chain's CDR3 is CASSYAGSGELFF. The CDR3 region has the DNA TGTGCCAGCAGTTATGCGGGTTCCGGGGAGCTGTTTTTT.